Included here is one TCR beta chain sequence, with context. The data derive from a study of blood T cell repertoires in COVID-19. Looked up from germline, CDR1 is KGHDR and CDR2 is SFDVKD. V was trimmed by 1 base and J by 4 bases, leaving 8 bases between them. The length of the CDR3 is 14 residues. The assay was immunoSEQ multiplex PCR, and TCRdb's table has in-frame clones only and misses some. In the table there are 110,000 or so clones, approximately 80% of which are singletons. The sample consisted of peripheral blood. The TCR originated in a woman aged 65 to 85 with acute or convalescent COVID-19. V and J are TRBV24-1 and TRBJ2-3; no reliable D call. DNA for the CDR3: TGTGCCACCAGTGATTTTCCAGATCCAGATACGCAGTATTTT. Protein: CATSDFPDPDTQYF.